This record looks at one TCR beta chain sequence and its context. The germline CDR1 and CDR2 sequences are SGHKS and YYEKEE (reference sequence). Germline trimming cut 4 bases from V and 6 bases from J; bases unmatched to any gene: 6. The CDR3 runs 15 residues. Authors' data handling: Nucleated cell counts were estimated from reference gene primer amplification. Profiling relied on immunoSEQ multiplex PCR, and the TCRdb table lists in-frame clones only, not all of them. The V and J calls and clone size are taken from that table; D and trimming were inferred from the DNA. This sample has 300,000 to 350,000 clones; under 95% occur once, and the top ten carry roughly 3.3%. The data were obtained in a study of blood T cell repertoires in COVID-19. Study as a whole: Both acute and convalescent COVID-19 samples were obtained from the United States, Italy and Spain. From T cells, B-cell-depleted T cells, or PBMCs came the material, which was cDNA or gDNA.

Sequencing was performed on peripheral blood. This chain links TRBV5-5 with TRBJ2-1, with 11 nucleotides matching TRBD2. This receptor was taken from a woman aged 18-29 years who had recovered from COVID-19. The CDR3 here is CASSIGTSGLNEQFF. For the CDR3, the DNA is TGTGCCAGCAGCATAGGGACTAGCGGACTCAATGAGCAGTTCTTC.